This record looks at one T cell receptor beta chain sequence and its context. The sample comes from a study of cytomegalovirus exposure and HLA in healthy donors. Use of 60 Vbeta and 13 Jbeta primers characterized the PCR. This table comes from immunoSEQ multiplex PCR, and its TCRdb copy is limited to in-frame clones, with some not included. The profile shows 150,000 to 200,000 clones, 75% to 85% of them singletons. The sequence was obtained from a woman aged 45-65 years in good health and CMV-seropositive. Input material: PBMCs.

The CDR3 DNA sequence: TGTGCCAGCAGTTACTTCGAGCAGGGTTTTCAAGAGACCCAGTACTTC. Translating gives CASSYFEQGFQETQYF. V gene TRBV6-5 combines with J gene TRBJ2-5, with a possible D match to TRBD1 (5 bases). The CDR3 consists of 16 residues. With 1 base removed from V and 2 bases from J, the gap between germline ends came to 14 bases. Germline CDR1 MNHEY, CDR2 SVGAGI.